The entry below describes one T cell receptor (beta chain). Antigen: not known. Only in-frame clones appear in the TCRdb table, and some are missing; sequencing was by immunoSEQ multiplex PCR. The profile shows 110,000 to 150,000 clones, 90% to 95% of them singletons. V lost 0 bases and J lost 5, with 7 bases in between. CDR3 length: 13 residues. CDR1 and CDR2 from the germline V gene are KGHSH and LQKENI. This sample stems from a study of T cell responses to AZD1222 COVID-19 vaccine. The wider study: Second-dose schedules of about 4 or about 12 weeks were combined.

Study conclusions and caveats: Vaccination with two AZD1222 doses was followed by a rise in Spike-specific TCR breadth and depth. A mostly white British donor set with more females was recruited, and clonal diversity was possibly underestimated. Seropositivity was recorded at baseline in only a handful of AZD1222 recipients.

The receptor comes from an adult in good health. The sequencing here drew on peripheral blood, taken on day 0 of AZD1222 vaccination. This sequence joins TRBV18 and TRBJ1-1, with no clear D. The CDR3 nucleotides read TGTGCCAGCTCACCACCCGAGCTAACTGAAGCTTTCTTT. It translates to CASSPPELTEAFF.